At least ten counts were recorded for the clone carrying this T cell receptor beta chain. The CDR3 spans 15 residues. V was clipped by 2 bases and J by 4 bases, with 12 bases between them. TCRdb ran MiXCR on the 5' RACE reads and lists one entry per CDR3 protein. Altogether some 190,000 distinct CDR3 sequences are present, around 19% being singletons, with the ten largest covering 2.4%. This specimen comes from a study of T-cell memory formation after mild COVID-19. The chain links TRBV12-3 or TRBV12-4 to TRBJ1-5; TRBD1 is a possible D gene (5 bases). The sequence came from an adult woman who had mild COVID-19 (a few samples of this study predate the infection). Cell type and time point are not known. Specimen: PBMCs or a T cell subset sorted from them (not recorded which). This CDR3 reads CASSLQGLGNQPQHF. The CDR3 DNA reads as TGTGCCAGCAGTTTACAGGGATTGGGTAATCAGCCCCAGCATTTT.